The rows below give T cell receptor beta chains drawn from one sample of a study of cytomegalovirus exposure and HLA in healthy donors. The table came from immunoSEQ multiplex PCR; TCRdb's copy has only in-frame clones and leaves some out. The table lists fewer than 250,000 clones, 70% to 80% of them singletons. Sequenced sample: PBMCs. The receptor set was obtained from a woman between 45 and 65 years old in good health and CMV-seronegative. CDR3s leave out the opening cysteine and the closing phenylalanine or tryptophan.

J gene: -
V gene: TRBV4-2
CDR3 protein: ASSQEGTGRYEQY

J gene: TRBJ2-7
V gene: TRBV28
CDR3 protein: ASSSLQGPHEQY

J gene: TRBJ1-5
V gene: TRBV28
CDR3 protein: ASREVNQPQH

J gene: TRBJ1-5
V gene: TRBV7-6
CDR3 protein: ASSLTDAGIQPQH

J gene: TRBJ1-1
V gene: TRBV7-3
CDR3 protein: ASSSIQGNEAF

J gene: TRBJ2-7
V gene: TRBV6-1
CDR3 protein: ASSPWGGRYEQY

J gene: TRBJ1-5
V gene: TRBV7-9
CDR3 protein: SSTPGGQGNQPQH

J gene: TRBJ1-1
V gene: TRBV7-2
CDR3 protein: ASSPDRTTEAF

J gene: TRBJ1-1
V gene: TRBV29-1
CDR3 protein: SGDRVNTEAF

J gene: TRBJ2-2
V gene: TRBV5-6
CDR3 protein: ASSLGPRTGELF

J gene: TRBJ2-2
V gene: TRBV7-7
CDR3 protein: ASSPGLAGAFGGELF

J gene: TRBJ2-1
V gene: TRBV30
CDR3 protein: AWRVSGTNEQF

J gene: TRBJ2-1
V gene: TRBV6-6
CDR3 protein: ASSSLIAGVTNEQF

J gene: TRBJ1-5
V gene: TRBV2
CDR3 protein: ASSVPGGNQPQH

J gene: TRBJ2-1
V gene: TRBV7-3
CDR3 protein: ASSLRAGRDSYNEQF

J gene: TRBJ1-5
V gene: TRBV18
CDR3 protein: ASSPSGHNQPQH

J gene: TRBJ2-7
V gene: TRBV6-5
CDR3 protein: ASSYVGTSGSNEQY

J gene: TRBJ2-3
V gene: TRBV29-1
CDR3 protein: SVGEGPDQDTQY

J gene: TRBJ1-1
V gene: TRBV7-9
CDR3 protein: ASSLGGPNTEAF

J gene: TRBJ1-5
V gene: TRBV5-6
CDR3 protein: ASSFGGQSYSNQPQH

J gene: TRBJ2-1
V gene: TRBV29-1
CDR3 protein: SVGLQTRREQF

J gene: TRBJ2-1
V gene: TRBV19
CDR3 protein: ASSFGTSGTNEQF

J gene: TRBJ2-3
V gene: TRBV7-2
CDR3 protein: ASRGTSGGRDTQY

J gene: TRBJ1-2
V gene: TRBV18
CDR3 protein: ASSPLMRDRVQISGYT

J gene: TRBJ1-5
V gene: TRBV10-3
CDR3 protein: AISESKGADYQPQH

J gene: TRBJ2-7
V gene: TRBV5-1
CDR3 protein: ASSYDITYEQY

J gene: TRBJ1-5
V gene: TRBV7-9
CDR3 protein: ASSLGGFDQPQH